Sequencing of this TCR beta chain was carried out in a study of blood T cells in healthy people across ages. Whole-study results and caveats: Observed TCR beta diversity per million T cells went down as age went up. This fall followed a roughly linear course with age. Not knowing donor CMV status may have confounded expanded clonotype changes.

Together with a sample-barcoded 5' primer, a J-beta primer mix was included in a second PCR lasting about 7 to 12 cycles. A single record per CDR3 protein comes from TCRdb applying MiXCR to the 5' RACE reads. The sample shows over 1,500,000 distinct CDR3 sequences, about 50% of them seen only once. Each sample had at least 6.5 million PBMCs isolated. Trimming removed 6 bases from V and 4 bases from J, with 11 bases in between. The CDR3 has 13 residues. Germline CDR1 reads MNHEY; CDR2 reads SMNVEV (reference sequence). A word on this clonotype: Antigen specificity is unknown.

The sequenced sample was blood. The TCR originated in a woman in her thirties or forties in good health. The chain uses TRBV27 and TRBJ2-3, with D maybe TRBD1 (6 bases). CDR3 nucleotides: TGTGCCAGCAGGCAGGGGAGAGCAGATACGCAGTATTTT. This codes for CASRQGRADTQYF.